These T cell receptor beta chains were read from a single sample in a study of breast tumors, draining lymph nodes, adjacent tissues. TCRdb itself ran the multiplex PCR reads through MiXCR, one entry per CDR3 protein. The repertoire holds roughly 20,000 distinct CDR3 sequences, with 25% to 40% as singletons. Sequencing was carried out using breast tumor tissue. The source of these receptors is a female donor with breast cancer. Some clones in this sample may be carry-over from other donors' samples. Each CDR3 is given with its conserved first and last residue. The order of the fields is CDR3 protein, CDR3 DNA, J gene, clone size, D gene, V gene. D genes are given only for firm matches. Rows give clone size only sometimes, using once, few, many, or a class for an expanded clone.

CDR3: CASSPLAGFEQYF
DNA: TGTGCCAGCAGTCCCCTAGCGGGATTCGAGCAGTACTTC
J: TRBJ2-7
size: many
D: TRBD2
V: TRBV6-5

CDR3: CARRVIWQYF
DNA: TGTGCCCGACGGGTTATATGGCAGTACTTC
J: TRBJ2-7
size: few
D: -
V: TRBV6-5

CDR3: CASSVDRDLNEKLFF
DNA: TGTGCCAGCAGTGTCGATCGGGACCTTAATGAAAAACTGTTTTTT
J: TRBJ1-4
size: many
D: -
V: TRBV25-1

CDR3: CASSPSVGDEKLFF
DNA: TGTGCCAGCAGTCCGAGTGTGGGGGATGAAAAACTGTTTTTT
J: TRBJ1-4
size: many
D: -
V: TRBV27

CDR3: CASSPWTSSTGELFF
DNA: TGTGCCAGCAGCCCATGGACTAGCAGCACCGGGGAGCTGTTTTTT
J: TRBJ2-2
size: many
D: TRBD2
V: TRBV7-2

CDR3: CAGSAASSGYTF
DNA: TGTGCCGGCAGTGCCGCATCGTCTGGCTACACCTTC
J: TRBJ1-2
size: -
D: -
V: TRBV7-9

CDR3: CASSFLAGQSSYNEQFF
DNA: TGTGCCAGCAGCTTTCTAGCGGGACAGAGCTCCTACAATGAGCAGTTCTTC
J: TRBJ2-1
size: many
D: TRBD2
V: TRBV7-2

CDR3: CSASPRPGGGSGANVLTF
DNA: TGCAGTGCTAGTCCCCGGCCAGGGGGCGGAAGTGGGGCCAACGTCCTGACTTTC
J: TRBJ2-6
size: many
D: TRBD1
V: TRBV20-1

CDR3: CASSQDLGGSYNEQFF
DNA: TGCGCCAGCAGCCAAGATCTCGGCGGGAGCTACAATGAGCAGTTCTTC
J: TRBJ2-1
size: many
D: TRBD2
V: TRBV4-3

CDR3: CASSPPGKGNTIYF
DNA: TGTGCCAGCAGCCCACCCGGGAAAGGGAACACCATATATTTT
J: TRBJ1-3
size: -
D: -
V: TRBV7-9

CDR3: CASSIWRQPQHF
DNA: TGTGCCAGTAGTATTTGGCGTCAGCCCCAGCATTTT
J: TRBJ1-5
size: many
D: -
V: TRBV19

CDR3: CRKGGPQHF
DNA: TGCAGGAAAGGTGGGCCCCAGCATTTT
J: TRBJ1-5
size: -
D: -
V: TRBV20-1

CDR3: CSAREEGTYEQYF
DNA: TGCAGTGCTAGAGAGGAGGGTACCTACGAGCAGTACTTC
J: TRBJ2-7
size: many
D: -
V: TRBV20-1

CDR3: CASSLNPTGSYEQYF
DNA: TGTGCCAGCAGCCTTAACCCAACAGGGAGCTACGAGCAGTACTTC
J: TRBJ2-7
size: many
D: -
V: TRBV6-6

CDR3: CASSLPKGASNSPLHF
DNA: TGTGCCAGCAGCTTACCGAAGGGGGCGAGCAATTCACCCCTCCACTTT
J: TRBJ1-6
size: many
D: TRBD1
V: TRBV7-8

CDR3: CAWSVRYSGISTDTQYF
DNA: TGTGCCTGGAGTGTGAGGTATAGCGGGATAAGCACAGATACGCAGTATTTT
J: TRBJ2-3
size: many
D: TRBD2
V: TRBV30

CDR3: CASSRAGQARNQPQHF
DNA: TGCGCCAGCAGCCGGGCCGGACAGGCCCGCAATCAGCCCCAGCATTTT
J: TRBJ1-5
size: many
D: TRBD1
V: TRBV4-1

CDR3: CASSRTRDTQYF
DNA: TGTGCCAGCAGTCGAACAAGAGATACGCAGTATTTT
J: TRBJ2-3
size: many
D: -
V: TRBV7-9

CDR3: CASRGLASSYEQYF
DNA: TGTGCCAGCAGGGGACTAGCGTCATCCTACGAGCAGTACTTC
J: TRBJ2-7
size: many
D: TRBD2
V: TRBV6-2/TRBV6-3

CDR3: CSARSPDGRRNQPQHF
DNA: TGCAGTGCTAGGAGTCCCGACGGGAGAAGGAATCAGCCCCAGCATTTT
J: TRBJ1-5
size: many
D: -
V: TRBV20-1

CDR3: CASRGGPLLHDEQFF
DNA: TGTGCCAGCCGCGGGGGTCCCCTTCTCCACGATGAGCAGTTCTTC
J: TRBJ2-1
size: -
D: TRBD2
V: TRBV30

CDR3: CSASRLAEVPYEQYF
DNA: TGCAGTGCTAGTAGACTAGCGGAAGTCCCCTACGAGCAGTACTTC
J: TRBJ2-7
size: many
D: TRBD2
V: TRBV20-1

CDR3: CSARKLVLINEQFF
DNA: TGCAGTGCTAGAAAACTAGTATTAATTAATGAGCAGTTCTTC
J: TRBJ2-1
size: large
D: -
V: TRBV20-1

CDR3: CASSPRGEQFF
DNA: TGTGCCAGCAGTCCGCGGGGAGAGCAGTTCTTC
J: TRBJ2-1
size: many
D: -
V: TRBV12-3/TRBV12-4

CDR3: CASSLGGYNIIYNEQFF
DNA: TGTGCCAGCAGCCTCGGGGGGTATAATATCATCTACAATGAGCAGTTCTTC
J: TRBJ2-1
size: many
D: TRBD2
V: TRBV7-8

CDR3: CASSGSWDIQYF
DNA: TGTGCCAGCAGCGGCAGCTGGGACATTCAGTACTTC
J: TRBJ2-4
size: many
D: -
V: TRBV7-8

CDR3: CASSLGTSSFYEQYF
DNA: TGTGCCAGCAGCTTGGGGACTAGCAGTTTTTACGAGCAGTACTTC
J: TRBJ2-7
size: once
D: TRBD2
V: TRBV5-6

CDR3: CAWSEQGDEQFF
DNA: TGTGCCTGGAGTGAACAGGGCGATGAGCAGTTCTTC
J: TRBJ2-1
size: many
D: -
V: TRBV30

CDR3: CASSSLTDYYNEQFF
DNA: TGTGCCAGCAGCTCCTTGACGGACTACTACAATGAGCAGTTCTTC
J: TRBJ2-1
size: many
D: -
V: TRBV7-8

CDR3: CASSYSRRAGNEKLFF
DNA: TGTGCCAGCAGTTACTCCCGAAGGGCAGGGAATGAAAAACTGTTTTTT
J: TRBJ1-4
size: -
D: -
V: TRBV6-2/TRBV6-3

CDR3: CASSLVRRHTDTQYF
DNA: TGTGCCAGCAGCTTGGTTAGGAGACACACAGATACGCAGTATTTT
J: TRBJ2-3
size: many
D: -
V: TRBV5-6

CDR3: CASSASGTGELFF
DNA: TGTGCCAGCAGCGCTAGCGGCACCGGGGAGCTGTTTTTT
J: TRBJ2-2
size: many
D: TRBD2
V: TRBV7-3

CDR3: CASSVEADALYGYTF
DNA: TGTGCCAGCAGCGTAGAGGCCGACGCTCTCTATGGCTACACCTTC
J: TRBJ1-2
size: many
D: -
V: TRBV9

CDR3: CATSRGSDTQYF
DNA: TGTGCCACCAGCAGAGGATCGGATACGCAGTATTTT
J: TRBJ2-3
size: many
D: -
V: TRBV15

CDR3: CASSLNRDNEQFF
DNA: TGTGCCAGCAGCTTGAACCGGGACAATGAGCAGTTCTTC
J: TRBJ2-1
size: -
D: -
V: TRBV7-7

CDR3: CASSPDRERGYTF
DNA: TGTGCCAGCAGCCCTGACAGGGAGAGGGGGTACACCTTC
J: TRBJ1-2
size: many
D: TRBD1
V: TRBV6-5

CDR3: CASSPRGGTNSNQPQHF
DNA: TGTGCCAGCAGTCCTCGAGGGGGGACAAATAGCAATCAGCCCCAGCATTTT
J: TRBJ1-5
size: many
D: -
V: TRBV6-6

CDR3: CASSLGSVAGGSSGYEQYF
DNA: TGTGCCAGCAGCTTAGGCTCCGTAGCGGGAGGGAGCTCCGGCTACGAGCAGTACTTC
J: TRBJ2-7
size: many
D: TRBD2
V: TRBV7-2

CDR3: CASSDSPGSTGELFF
DNA: TGTGCCAGCAGTGACTCTCCAGGGTCGACCGGGGAGCTGTTTTTT
J: TRBJ2-2
size: many
D: -
V: TRBV6-4

CDR3: CASSSSGTAGNTIYF
DNA: TGTGCCAGCAGCTCATCCGGGACAGCTGGAAACACCATATATTTT
J: TRBJ1-3
size: medium-sized
D: TRBD1
V: TRBV7-8

CDR3: CASSVGAANEKLFF
DNA: TGTGCCAGCAGCGTAGGAGCAGCTAATGAAAAACTGTTTTTT
J: TRBJ1-4
size: many
D: -
V: TRBV9